What follows is one T cell receptor (beta chain) and its context. The CDR3 totals 14 residues. Trimming removed 4 bases at V and 9 bases at J, with 13 bases between. Per germline, CDR1 SNHLY and CDR2 FYNNEI. Primers: 60 V beta forward and 13 J beta reverse. Data came from immunoSEQ multiplex PCR; TCRdb stores just in-frame clones and leaves some out. The data hold 85,000 to 100,000 clones, with approximately 80% observed a single time. The record originates from a study of glioma-infiltrating T cells after dendritic cell vaccination. The time point was: after dendritic cell vaccination, including at tumor progression/relapse.

The chain uses TRBV2 and TRBJ1-6; D is unclear. The sample was blood, taken after dendritic cell vaccination. The sequence came from a human donor with glioblastoma. The CDR3 region is CASSGRADGSPLHF. Here the CDR3 DNA reads TGTGCCAGCAGTGGCCGAGCGGACGGTTCACCCCTCCACTTT.